The rows below give T cell receptor beta chains drawn from one sample of a study of T cells after posttransplantation cyclophosphamide. Assay used: immunoSEQ multiplex PCR; TCRdb lists only in-frame clones, some missing. Among over a thousand clones listed, about 97% were seen once. The sample taken for sequencing was naive CD8+ T cells sorted from PBMCs. These TCRs come from a woman aged 55-70 years in good health, CMV-negative, and a related stem cell transplant donor. The CDR3 runs from the conserved cysteine through the conserved F or W. D genes are given only for firm matches. Rows give clone size only sometimes, using once, few, many, or a class for an expanded clone.

TRBD2	TRBJ2-5	TRBV28	-	TGTGCCAGCAGACGGGGAGGGGCAGAGACCCAGTACTTC	CASRRGGAETQYF
-	TRBJ2-2	TRBV9	-	TGTGCCAGCAGCGCGACTGGGGAGCTGTTTTTT	CASSATGELFF
TRBD2	TRBJ2-7	TRBV19	-	TGTGCCAGTAGTCTAGCGGGAAGCGTTCTCGAGCAGTACTTC	CASSLAGSVLEQYF
-	TRBJ2-5	TRBV28	once	TGTGCCAGCCGTCTGCTAAGGCAGGGTTTAGAGACCCAGTACTTC	CASRLLRQGLETQYF
TRBD1	TRBJ1-1	TRBV4-1	-	TGCGCCAGCAGCCATGAGACAGGGGGGAACACTGAAGCTTTCTTT	CASSHETGGNTEAFF
-	TRBJ2-1	TRBV28	-	TGTGCCAGCAGTCTCCCCACGCAGGGCTTCTCCTACAATGAGCAGTTCTTC	CASSLPTQGFSYNEQFF
-	TRBJ2-2	TRBV27	-	TGTGCCAGCAGTTTGGGTTCCGGGGGGCTGTTTTTT	CASSLGSGGLFF
-	TRBJ1-1	TRBV7-2	-	TGTGCCAGCAAACAGGAAATGAACACTGAAGCTTTCTTT	CASKQEMNTEAFF
TRBD1	TRBJ2-3	TRBV5-8	-	TGTGCCAGCAGCTCCAATCACCGGGACAGGGCAGTAGATACGCAGTATTTT	CASSSNHRDRAVDTQYF
TRBD1	TRBJ1-6	TRBV7-8	once	TGTGCCAGCAGCTACTTAGGACAGGGGGGATATAATTCCCCCCTCCACTTT	CASSYLGQGGYNSPLHF
-	TRBJ2-1	TRBV11-2	-	TGTGCCAGCAGCTTAGTCCTAGTAGGCAATGAGCAGTTCTTC	CASSLVLVGNEQFF
TRBD2	TRBJ2-1	TRBV7-9	-	TGTGCCAGCAGCTCTACTAGCGGACCTTACAATGAGCAGTTCTTC	CASSSTSGPYNEQFF
-	TRBJ1-4	TRBV4-1	-	TGCGCCAGCAGCCAAGATCTAGACCACCGGATTGTGATTACTAATGAAAAACTGTTTTTT	CASSQDLDHRIVITNEKLFF
TRBD1	TRBJ1-6	TRBV4-3	-	TGCGCCAGCAGCCTCCGGGACAGTCGACCCTATAATTCCCCCCTCCACTTT	CASSLRDSRPYNSPLHF
TRBD1	TRBJ1-5	TRBV5-5	-	TGTGCCAGCAGACGAGGGACAGACAATCAGCCCCAGCATTTT	CASRRGTDNQPQHF
-	TRBJ2-6	TRBV5-1	-	TGCGCCAGCAGCTTTACAGGGTCTGGGGCCAACGTCCTGACTTTC	CASSFTGSGANVLTF
TRBD1	TRBJ2-7	TRBV27	-	TGTGCCAGCGGACAGGGCGCCTACGAGCAGTACTTC	CASGQGAYEQYF
-	TRBJ2-3	TRBV7-2	-	TGTGCCAGCAGCTTAGCGGTGAGGGAGCCCACAGATACGCAGTATTTT	CASSLAVREPTDTQYF
-	TRBJ1-6	TRBV4-3	once	TGCGCCAGCAGCCAAGACCCCCTTCCAGGGGATCTCAATTCACCCCTCCACTTT	CASSQDPLPGDLNSPLHF
TRBD2	TRBJ2-3	TRBV4-1	-	TGCGCCAGCAGCCCATTCCTTAGGACTAGCCAGAGCACAGATACGCAGTATTTT	CASSPFLRTSQSTDTQYF
-	TRBJ2-7	TRBV2	-	TGTGCCAGCACGTGGACAGTGAGCTCCTACGAGCAGTACTTC	CASTWTVSSYEQYF
-	TRBJ1-2	TRBV6-1	-	TGTGCCAGCGCCCCCGACTACTACTATGGCTACACCTTC	CASAPDYYYGYTF
TRBD1	TRBJ2-2	TRBV14	-	TGTGCCAGCAGCGCCGACCGGGACAGGATTAACACCGGGGAGCTGTTTTTT	CASSADRDRINTGELFF
TRBD1	TRBJ1-2	TRBV6-5	-	TGTGCCAGCAGACCGGGACAGGAATATGGCTACACCTTC	CASRPGQEYGYTF
-	TRBJ1-1	TRBV4-3	-	TGCGCCAGCAGCCCGGTCTCATTTACCGAAGCTTTCTTT	CASSPVSFTEAFF
-	TRBJ1-5	TRBV28	-	TGTGCCAGCAGTTTAACAGGCAAGCCCAATCAGCCCCAGCATTTT	CASSLTGKPNQPQHF
-	TRBJ1-1	TRBV9	-	TGTGCCAGCAGCGTGGCGCCCCTCCAGACAGGCCCGAACACTGAAGCTTTCTTT	CASSVAPLQTGPNTEAFF
-	TRBJ2-5	TRBV28	-	TGTGCCAGCAGTTTGTTTTTCTCAAGGGGATCACAAGAGACCCAGTACTTC	CASSLFFSRGSQETQYF
TRBD1	TRBJ1-4	TRBV6-5	-	TGTGCCAGCAGTTACGGGACAGGGGGGGTAAAACTGTTTTTT	CASSYGTGGVKLFF
-	TRBJ2-3	TRBV13	-	TGTGCCAGCACCCCTACAGATTCAGATACGCAGTATTTT	CASTPTDSDTQYF
TRBD1	TRBJ1-4	TRBV27	-	TGTGCCAGCAGTTGGACAGGGGCTAATGAAAAACTGTTTTTT	CASSWTGANEKLFF
-	TRBJ2-1	TRBV7-2	-	TGTGCCAGCAGCCGACAGCCAACCCTCTACAATGAGCAGTTCTTC	CASSRQPTLYNEQFF
TRBD1	TRBJ1-4	TRBV5-1	-	TGCGCCAGCGGCCCTGAGGGGGCCCAAAAACTGTTTTTT	CASGPEGAQKLFF
-	TRBJ1-5	TRBV1	-	TGCACCAGCAGCCAAGCCCGGGACAGGGGAAAGAGGCAGCCCCAGCATTTT	CTSSQARDRGKRQPQHF
-	TRBJ1-3	TRBV29-1	-	TGCAGCGTTGAAGGGGGCAGCTCCTCTGGAAACACCATATATTTT	CSVEGGSSSGNTIYF
-	TRBJ2-2	TRBV4-3	-	TGCGCCAGCAGCCAAGTGAGGCCCGCGGCCGGGGAGCTGTTTTTT	CASSQVRPAAGELFF
TRBD2	TRBJ2-3	TRBV7-9	-	TGTGCCAGCAGCTTAGGGCGACGGAGCGGGGGCACAGATACGCAGTATTTT	CASSLGRRSGGTDTQYF
-	TRBJ1-5	TRBV2	-	TGTGCCAGCAGCGGGCAGGAGGGTAGGAACAATCAGCCCCAGCATTTT	CASSGQEGRNNQPQHF
TRBD1	TRBJ1-2	TRBV4-1	few	TGCGCCAGCAGCCCAAAGGGACAGCTTAACTATGGCTACACCTTC	CASSPKGQLNYGYTF
-	TRBJ1-1	TRBV5-6	-	TGTGCCAGCAGCTTTTGGGGCAGCACTGAAGCTTTCTTT	CASSFWGSTEAFF